Listed below are T cell receptor beta chains from one sample, sequenced in a study of cytomegalovirus exposure and HLA in healthy donors. The method was immunoSEQ multiplex PCR; TCRdb's version includes in-frame clones alone and lacks a portion of them. Here the sample spans 110,000 to 150,000 clones, 80% being singletons. Sequences were obtained from PBMCs. All receptors come from a man aged 30 to 39 in good health and CMV-seronegative. Each CDR3 is given with its conserved first and last residue. The D gene is left open where the match is weak. Clone size is shown for a subset of rows, as once, few, many or a class of expanded clone.

j_call	clone_size	v_call	d_call	cdr3_aa	cdr3_nt
TRBJ2-7	NA	TRBV4-1	TRBD1	CASSQEQGAVAYF	TGCGCCAGCAGCCAAGAACAGGGGGCGGTGGCGTACTTC
TRBJ2-3	NA	TRBV2	TRBD1	CASSGPGTGIYASTDTQYF	TGTGCCAGCAGCGGGCCCGGGACAGGGATCTATGCTAGCACAGATACGCAGTATTTT
TRBJ1-5	NA	TRBV13	TRBD1	CASSRQGDSNQPQHF	TGTGCCAGCAGCAGACAGGGGGATAGCAATCAGCCCCAGCATTTT
TRBJ1-5	NA	TRBV2	NA	CASSDRGGQPQHF	TGTGCCAGCAGTGACAGGGGCGGCCAGCCCCAGCATTTT
TRBJ1-1	NA	TRBV28	TRBD1	CASSLRTGGFTEAFF	TGTGCCAGCAGTTTAAGGACAGGGGGCTTCACTGAAGCTTTCTTT
TRBJ2-2	NA	TRBV2	TRBD2	CASQTSGSGELFF	TGTGCCAGTCAGACTAGCGGAAGCGGGGAGCTGTTTTTT
TRBJ2-7	NA	TRBV6-5	NA	CASSYQGLTSYEQYF	TGTGCCAGCAGTTATCAGGGCCTTACTTCCTACGAGCAGTACTTC
TRBJ2-3	NA	TRBV20-1	NA	CSASRDFTQYF	TGCAGTGCTAGCAGGGACTTTACGCAGTATTTT
TRBJ1-6	few	TRBV5-6	TRBD1	CASSLWGRGSSYNSPLHF	TGTGCCAGCAGCTTGTGGGGCAGGGGGAGCTCCTATAATTCACCCCTCCACTTT
TRBJ1-2	few	TRBV6-5	TRBD1	CASSTNPDRGYGYTF	TGTGCCAGCAGCACAAATCCGGACAGGGGCTATGGCTACACCTTC
TRBJ2-1	NA	TRBV18	NA	CASSPPISVVEQFF	TGTGCCAGCTCACCACCGATAAGTGTAGTCGAACAGTTCTTC
TRBJ2-1	NA	TRBV29-1	NA	CSVPMGGGTYNEQFF	TGCAGCGTACCTATGGGCGGGGGCACCTACAATGAGCAGTTCTTC
TRBJ2-7	NA	TRBV5-5	TRBD1	CASSLEPSDRGYEQYF	TGTGCCAGCAGCTTGGAGCCCTCGGACAGGGGCTACGAGCAGTACTTC
TRBJ2-1	NA	TRBV7-9	TRBD2	CASSLGGGREQFF	TGTGCCAGCAGCTTAGGCGGGGGTAGGGAGCAGTTCTTC
TRBJ2-5	few	TRBV7-9	NA	CASSLDQRETQYF	TGTGCCAGCAGCTTAGACCAGCGAGAGACCCAGTACTTC
TRBJ1-3	NA	TRBV25-1	NA	CASRWASGNTIYF	TGTGCCAGCAGATGGGCCTCTGGAAACACCATATATTTT
TRBJ2-3	NA	TRBV6-5	NA	CASSYSIGADTQYF	TGTGCCAGCAGTTACTCGATAGGGGCCGATACGCAGTATTTT
TRBJ1-3	few	TRBV6-5	TRBD1	CASRDRVSSGNTIYF	TGTGCCAGCAGGGACAGGGTCTCCTCTGGAAACACCATATATTTT
TRBJ2-1	NA	TRBV4-2	NA	CASSQDLGGRSNYNEQFF	TGTGCCAGCAGCCAAGATTTGGGGGGACGGTCAAACTACAATGAGCAGTTCTTC
TRBJ1-4	NA	TRBV5-1	NA	CASSLEQGREKLFF	TGCGCCAGCAGCTTGGAGCAGGGTCGAGAAAAACTGTTTTTT
TRBJ2-1	NA	TRBV2	TRBD2	CASSWRGTYNEQFF	TGTGCCAGCAGTTGGCGGGGGACCTACAATGAGCAGTTCTTC
TRBJ2-7	NA	TRBV28	TRBD2	CASSPSGLAAYEQYF	TGTGCCAGCAGTCCTAGCGGACTAGCGGCGTACGAGCAGTACTTC
TRBJ1-4	NA	TRBV28	TRBD1	CASTLYGTGGASNEKLFF	TGTGCCAGCACCCTTTATGGGACAGGGGGCGCCTCTAATGAAAAACTGTTTTTT